The 17 T cell receptor beta chains below all came from one sample that was sequenced in a study of cytomegalovirus exposure and HLA in healthy donors. The PCR was carried out with 60 Vbeta primers and 13 Jbeta primers. The assay was immunoSEQ multiplex PCR, and TCRdb's table has in-frame clones only and misses some. The table has 140,000 to 150,000 clones, 80% to 85% seen once. The specimen sequenced was PBMCs. The receptors stem from a woman aged 25 to 45 in good health and CMV-seronegative.

This rearrangement joins TRBV15 to TRBJ2-7, with TRBD1 as a possible D gene (6 bases). Germline CDR1 LNHNV, CDR2 YYDKDF (reference sequence). CDR3 length: 15 residues. Trimming removed 0 bases at V and 6 bases at J, with 15 bases between. DNA of the CDR3: TGTGCCACCAGCAGAGATCGGAACAGGGCGGGCGAGCAGTACTTC. Translation: CATSRDRNRAGEQYF. Together with reference TRBV15 and TRBJ2-7, the CDR3 gives the full variable domain: DAMVIQNPRYQVTQFGKPVTLSCSQTLNHNVMYWYQQKSSQAPKLLFHYYDKDFNNEADTPDNFQSRRPNTSFCFLDIRSPGLGDTAMYLCATSRDRNRAGEQYFGPGTRLTVT.

The V call is TRBV19, the J call TRBJ1-1; the D gene is possibly TRBD1 (6 bases). V lost 7 bases and J 3 bases, leaving 15 bases between the germline ends. CDR1 and CDR2 (germline): LNHDA, SQIVND (reference sequence). The CDR3 is made up of 14 amino acids. CDR3 region: CASTEQGGYTEAFF. The CDR3 DNA follows: TGTGCCAGTACGGAACAGGGTGGGTACACTGAAGCTTTCTTT. Complete variable domain (other parts from reference TRBV19 and TRBJ1-1): DGGITQSPKYLFRKEGQNVTLSCEQNLNHDAMYWYRQDPGQGLRLIYYSQIVNDFQKGDIAEGYSVSREKKESFPLTVTSAQKNPTAFYLCASTEQGGYTEAFFGQGTRLTVV.

The J gene is TRBJ1-4, the V gene TRBV19; 9 bases align to TRBD1. The CDR3 totals 15 residues. V lost 4 bases, J lost 8 bases, and 8 bases stayed unmatched. Germline V gives CDR1 LNHDA, CDR2 SQIVND (reference sequence). CDR3 residues: CASSRHRGLQEKLFF. The CDR3 DNA is TGTGCCAGTAGTAGGCACAGGGGGCTGCAAGAAAAACTGTTTTTT.

This chain links TRBV9 with TRBJ2-3; D might be TRBD2 (6 bases). Germline V CDR1 and CDR2: SGDLS, YYNGEE. The CDR3 loop spans 17 amino acids. Trimming left V 0 bases short and J 0 bases short, with 14 bases between. The CDR3 DNA is TGTGCCAGCAGCGTAGTGGGGACTCTAACTAGCACAGATACGCAGTATTTT. Amino acids: CASSVVGTLTSTDTQYF.

This chain uses TRBV6-1 with TRBJ2-3; tentatively, D is TRBD2 (6 bases). The length of the CDR3 is 13 residues. The V end lost 3 bases, the J end lost 4 bases, and 8 bases lay between the germline ends. The V gene's germline CDR1 is MNHNS and CDR2 SASEGT. The CDR3 region is CASSDGGPDTQYF. The CDR3 nucleotides read TGTGCCAGCAGTGACGGGGGTCCAGATACGCAGTATTTT.

CDR3 sequence: CASSESQGNTEAFF. DNA for the CDR3: TGTGCCAGCTCAGAGTCTCAGGGAAACACTGAAGCTTTCTTT. The chain couples TRBV18 to TRBJ1-1, with D tentatively TRBD1 (5 bases). This CDR3 region has 14 residues. The germline V gene has CDR1 KGHSH and CDR2 LQKENI. Trimming removed 5 bases from V and 2 bases from J, with 12 bases in between.

The chain recombines TRBV5-1 with TRBJ2-5, with D tentatively TRBD2 (5 bases). CDR1 and CDR2 from the germline V gene are SGHRS and YFSETQ. This CDR3 has 15 residues. V lost 3 bases and J 5 bases, leaving 17 bases between the germline ends. CDR3 bases: TGCGCCAGCAGCTCCAGGACTCACAGTGGGGAGACCCAGTACTTC. Its protein is CASSSRTHSGETQYF.

This chain uses TRBV11-1 with TRBJ2-7, with a tentative D call TRBD1 (6 bases). From germline, CDR1 is SGHAT and CDR2 FQDESV (reference sequence). V was trimmed by 4 bases and J by 2 bases, leaving 18 bases between them. This CDR3 contains 16 residues. The CDR3 protein is CASSSLGQGPPYEQYF. In nucleotides, the CDR3 is TGTGCCAGCAGCTCCCTGGGGCAGGGGCCCCCCTACGAGCAGTACTTC.

The J gene is TRBJ1-6, the V gene TRBV5-1; 7 bases are shared with TRBD1. The CDR3 sequence is 15 residues long. The germline gives CDR1 SGHRS, CDR2 YFSETQ. V shed 4 bases, J shed 5 bases, and the junction held 6 bases outside the gene matches. The CDR3 region has the DNA TGCGCCAGCAGCCTTACAGGGGCGAATAATTCACCCCTCCACTTT. This translates into CASSLTGANNSPLHF.

Here the CDR3 reads CATRRRDNYGYTF. As DNA, the CDR3 is TGTGCCACGCGCAGACGGGATAACTATGGCTACACCTTC. This chain connects TRBV5-6 to TRBJ1-2; the D is unclear. The germline V gene encodes CDR1 SGHDT and CDR2 YYEEEE. This CDR3 is 13 amino acids long. Trimming cost V 9 bases and J 1 base, with 13 bases left between them.

The gene calls are TRBV2 and TRBJ1-5, with D perhaps TRBD1 (5 bases). This CDR3 has 14 residues. The germline V gene encodes CDR1 SNHLY and CDR2 FYNNEI. Trimming took off 6 bases at V and 2 bases at J, with 11 bases between the two ends. The CDR3 reads CASRGLKGNQPQHF. In DNA, the CDR3 is TGTGCCAGCAGGGGGCTAAAGGGCAATCAGCCCCAGCATTTT.

V usage is TRBV29-1 and J usage is TRBJ2-5; tentatively, D is TRBD1 (6 bases). The CDR3 is made up of 14 amino acids. Trimming stripped 2 bases from V and 1 base from J, with 11 bases between. Germline V CDR1 and CDR2: SQVTM, ANQGSEA. This chain's CDR3 is CSVEKRTAQETQYF. Here the CDR3 DNA reads TGCAGCGTTGAAAAGCGGACAGCCCAAGAGACCCAGTACTTC.

This clone showed up just a few times. The chain combines TRBV4-3 with TRBJ1-1; TRBD1 might be the D (5 bases). CDR1 is LGHNA and CDR2 is YSLEER in the germline V gene. This CDR3 is built from 16 residues. Trimming shortened V by 4 bases and J by 0 bases, and 15 bases separated the two germline ends. CDR3 in amino acids: CASSPGGGTMNTEAFF. CDR3 sequence (DNA): TGCGCCAGCAGCCCTGGGGGGGGGACGATGAACACTGAAGCTTTCTTT.

The gene calls are TRBV10-2 and TRBJ2-4; TRBD1 might be the D (6 bases). Germline CDR1 and CDR2: WSHSY and SAAADI. Trimming took 10 bases from V and 0 from J, leaving 10 bases between them. This CDR3 contains 13 residues. This CDR3 is CANSGVAKNIQYF. As DNA, the CDR3 is TGCGCCAATTCAGGGGTAGCCAAAAACATTCAGTACTTC.

CDR3 nucleotides: TGTGCCAGCACTCTGGGGACAGGGGTGGACGAGCAGTACTTC. It yields the protein CASTLGTGVDEQYF. The chain joins TRBV27 to TRBJ2-7; the match to TRBD1 covers 10 bases. CDR1 is MNHEY, CDR2 SMNVEV, per germline (reference sequence). The CDR3 sequence is 14 residues long. V dropped 7 bases and J dropped 5; count of bases not matched to a gene: 8.

This chain joins TRBV19 and TRBJ2-1, with TRBD2 as a possible D gene (6 bases). The CDR3 totals 14 residues. Germline CDR1 LNHDA, CDR2 SQIVND (reference sequence). V was cut by 7 bases and J by 4 bases, with 14 bases left in between. The CDR3 DNA sequence: TGTGCCAGTACGGATAGCGGAACATACAATGAGCAGTTCTTC. This codes for CASTDSGTYNEQFF.

This clone has only one observation. The gene calls are TRBV11-2 and TRBJ1-5; D gene ambiguous. V lost 0 bases and J lost 3, with 3 bases in between. Germline CDR1 is SGHAT and CDR2 is FQNNGV. This CDR3 comprises 13 residues. The CDR3 coding sequence is TGTGCCAGCAGCTTAGATAACAATCAGCCCCAGCATTTT. Translating gives CASSLDNNQPQHF. The complete variable domain, with remaining parts taken from reference TRBV11-2 and TRBJ1-5, reads EAGVAQSPRYKIIEKRQSVAFWCNPISGHATLYWYQQILGQGPKLLIQFQNNGVVDDSQLPKDRFSAERLKGVDSTLKIQPAKLEDSAVYLCASSLDNNQPQHFGDGTRLSIL.